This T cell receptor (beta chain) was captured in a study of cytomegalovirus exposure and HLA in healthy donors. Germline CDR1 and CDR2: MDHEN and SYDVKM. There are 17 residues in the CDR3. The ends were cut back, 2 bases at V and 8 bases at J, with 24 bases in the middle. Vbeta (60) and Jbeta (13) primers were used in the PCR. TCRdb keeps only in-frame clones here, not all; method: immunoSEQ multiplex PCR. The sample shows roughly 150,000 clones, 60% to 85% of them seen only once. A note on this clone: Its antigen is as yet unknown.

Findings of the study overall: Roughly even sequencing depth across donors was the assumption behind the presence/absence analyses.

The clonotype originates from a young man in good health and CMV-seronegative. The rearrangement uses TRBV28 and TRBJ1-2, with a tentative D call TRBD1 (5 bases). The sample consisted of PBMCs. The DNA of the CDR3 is TGTGCCAGCAGTTTAAATTCAGGGCAGGGAGGTCGTTTGGGCTACACCTTC. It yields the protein CASSLNSGQGGRLGYTF.